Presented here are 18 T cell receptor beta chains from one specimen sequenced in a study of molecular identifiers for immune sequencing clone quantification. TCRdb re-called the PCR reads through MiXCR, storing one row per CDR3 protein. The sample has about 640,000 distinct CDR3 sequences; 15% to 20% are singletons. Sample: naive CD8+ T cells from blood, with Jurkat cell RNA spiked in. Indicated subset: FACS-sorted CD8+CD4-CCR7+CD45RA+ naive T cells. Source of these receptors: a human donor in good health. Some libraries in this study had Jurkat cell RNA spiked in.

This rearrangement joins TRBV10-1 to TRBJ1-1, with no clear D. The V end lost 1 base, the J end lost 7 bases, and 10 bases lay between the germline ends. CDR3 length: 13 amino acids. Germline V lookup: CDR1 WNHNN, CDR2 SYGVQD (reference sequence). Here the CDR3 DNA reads TGCGCCAGCAGTGAGTTAATAGGGAATGAAGCTTTCTTT. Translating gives CASSELIGNEAFF.

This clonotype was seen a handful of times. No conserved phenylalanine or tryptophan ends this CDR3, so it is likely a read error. The CDR3, as DNA: TGCGCCAGCAGCCAAGATTTGGCGAGGGGGCCTAATTCACCCCTCCACCTT. Translation: CASSQDLARGPNSPLHL. The rearrangement joins TRBV4-3 to TRBJ1-6; 7 positions match TRBD1. CDR3 length: 17 residues. Looked up from germline, CDR1 is LGHNA and CDR2 is YSLEER. Germline trimming cut 0 bases from V and 6 bases from J; bases unmatched to any gene: 8.

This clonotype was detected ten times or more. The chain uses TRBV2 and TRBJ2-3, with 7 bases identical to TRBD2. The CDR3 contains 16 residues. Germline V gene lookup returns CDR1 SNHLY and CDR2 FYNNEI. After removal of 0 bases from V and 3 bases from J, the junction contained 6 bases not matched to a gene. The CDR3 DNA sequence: TGTGCCAGCAGTGAAGCGCTGGGGGGGGGTACAGATACGCAGTATTTT. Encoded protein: CASSEALGGGTDTQYF.

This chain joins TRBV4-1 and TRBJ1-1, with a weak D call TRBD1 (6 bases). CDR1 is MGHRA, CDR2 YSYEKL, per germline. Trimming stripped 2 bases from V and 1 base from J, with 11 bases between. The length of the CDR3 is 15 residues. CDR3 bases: TGCGCCAGCAGCCAACCGGACAGACCGAACACTGAAGCTTTCTTT. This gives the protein CASSQPDRPNTEAFF.

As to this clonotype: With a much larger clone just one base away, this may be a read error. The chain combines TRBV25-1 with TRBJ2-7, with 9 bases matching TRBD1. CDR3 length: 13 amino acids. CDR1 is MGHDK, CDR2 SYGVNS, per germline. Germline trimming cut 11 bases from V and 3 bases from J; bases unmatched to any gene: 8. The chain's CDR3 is CAGIETGGYEQYF. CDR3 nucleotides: TGTGCCGGCATTGAGACAGGGGGCTACGAGCAGTACTTC.

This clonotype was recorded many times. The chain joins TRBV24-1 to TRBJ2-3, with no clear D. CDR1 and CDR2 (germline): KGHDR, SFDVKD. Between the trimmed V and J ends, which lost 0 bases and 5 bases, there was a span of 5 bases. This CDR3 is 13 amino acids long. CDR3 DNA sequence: TGTGCCACCAGTGATTTGATGGAAGATACGCAGTATTTT. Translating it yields CATSDLMEDTQYF.

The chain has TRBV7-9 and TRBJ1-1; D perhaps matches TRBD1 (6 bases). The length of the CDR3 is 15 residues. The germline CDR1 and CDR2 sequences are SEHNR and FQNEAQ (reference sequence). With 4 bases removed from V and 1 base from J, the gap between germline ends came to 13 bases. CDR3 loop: CASSSIQGENTEAFF. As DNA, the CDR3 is TGTGCCAGCAGCTCTATACAGGGAGAGAACACTGAAGCTTTCTTT.

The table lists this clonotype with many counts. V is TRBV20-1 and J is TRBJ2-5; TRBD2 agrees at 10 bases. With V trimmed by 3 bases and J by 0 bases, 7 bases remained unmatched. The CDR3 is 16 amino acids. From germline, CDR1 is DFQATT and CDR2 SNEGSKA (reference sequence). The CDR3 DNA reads TGCAGTGCTAGTGGGCTAGCGGGAGTATACCAAGAGACCCAGTACTTC. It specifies CSASGLAGVYQETQYF.

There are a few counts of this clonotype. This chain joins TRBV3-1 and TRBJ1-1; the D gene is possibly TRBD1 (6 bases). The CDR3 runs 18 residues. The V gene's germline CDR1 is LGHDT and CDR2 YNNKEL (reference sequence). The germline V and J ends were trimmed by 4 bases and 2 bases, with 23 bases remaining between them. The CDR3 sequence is CASSPSTGYVSLNTEAFF. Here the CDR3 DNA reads TGTGCCAGCAGCCCCTCAACAGGGTACGTATCCCTTAACACTGAAGCTTTCTTT.

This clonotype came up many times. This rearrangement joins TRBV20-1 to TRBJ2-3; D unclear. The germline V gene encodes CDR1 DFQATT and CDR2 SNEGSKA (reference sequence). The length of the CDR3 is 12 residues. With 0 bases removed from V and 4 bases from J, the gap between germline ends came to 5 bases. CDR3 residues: CSARDDADTQYF. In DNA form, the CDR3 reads TGCAGTGCTAGAGATGATGCAGATACGCAGTATTTT.

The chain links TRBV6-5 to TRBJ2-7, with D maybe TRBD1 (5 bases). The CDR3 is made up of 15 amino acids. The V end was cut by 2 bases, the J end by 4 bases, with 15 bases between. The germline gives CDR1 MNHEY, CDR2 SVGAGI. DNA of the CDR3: TGTGCCAGCAGTTACGGACACGGAGAGTTGTACGAGCAGTACTTC. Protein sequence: CASSYGHGELYEQYF.

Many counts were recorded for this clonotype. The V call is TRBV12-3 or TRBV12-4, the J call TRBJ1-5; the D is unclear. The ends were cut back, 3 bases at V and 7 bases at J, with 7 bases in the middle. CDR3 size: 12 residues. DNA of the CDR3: TGTGCCAGCAGTTTCCAGGCGCAGCCCCAGCATTTT. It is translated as CASSFQAQPQHF.

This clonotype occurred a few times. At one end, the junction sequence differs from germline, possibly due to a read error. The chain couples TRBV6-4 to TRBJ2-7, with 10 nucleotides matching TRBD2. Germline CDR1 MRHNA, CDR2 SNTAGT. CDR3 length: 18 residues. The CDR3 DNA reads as TGTGCCGGCAGTGAATCCCCTAGCGGGGGCCTCGGCTCCTACGAGCAGTACTTC. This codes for CAGSESPSGGLGSYEQYF.

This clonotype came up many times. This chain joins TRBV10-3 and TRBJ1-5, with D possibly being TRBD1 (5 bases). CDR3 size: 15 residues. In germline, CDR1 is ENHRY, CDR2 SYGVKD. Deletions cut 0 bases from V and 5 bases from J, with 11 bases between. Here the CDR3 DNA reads TGTGCCATCAGTGAGTCGGGGAGGGGTGATCAGCCCCAGCATTTT. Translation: CAISESGRGDQPQHF.

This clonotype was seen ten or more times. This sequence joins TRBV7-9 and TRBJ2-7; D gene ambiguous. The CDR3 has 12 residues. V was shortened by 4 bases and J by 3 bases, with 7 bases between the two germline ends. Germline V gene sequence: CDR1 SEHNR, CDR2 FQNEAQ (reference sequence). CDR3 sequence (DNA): TGTGCCAGCAGCTCGTACAGCTACGAGCAGTACTTC. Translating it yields CASSSYSYEQYF.

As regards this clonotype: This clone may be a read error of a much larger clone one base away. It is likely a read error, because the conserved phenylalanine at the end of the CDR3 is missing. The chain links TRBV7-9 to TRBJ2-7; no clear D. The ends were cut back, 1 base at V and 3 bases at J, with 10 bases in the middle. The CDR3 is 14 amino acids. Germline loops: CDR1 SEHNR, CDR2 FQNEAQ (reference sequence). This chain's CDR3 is CASSLGATLYEQYY. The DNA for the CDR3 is TGTGCCAGCAGCTTAGGGGCGACTCTCTACGAGCAGTACTAC.

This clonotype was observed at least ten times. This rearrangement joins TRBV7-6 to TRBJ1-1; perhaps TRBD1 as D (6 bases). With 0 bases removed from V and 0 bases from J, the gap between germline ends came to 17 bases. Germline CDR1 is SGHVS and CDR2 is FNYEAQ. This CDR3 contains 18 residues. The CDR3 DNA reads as TGTGCCAGCAGCTTAGCGGGGGGGGGCAACTGGCTGAACACTGAAGCTTTCTTT. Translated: CASSLAGGGNWLNTEAFF. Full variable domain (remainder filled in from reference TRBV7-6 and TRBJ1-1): GAGVSQSPRYKVTKRGQDVALRCDPISGHVSLYWYRQALGQGPEFLTYFNYEAQQDKSGLPNDRFSAERPEGSISTLTIQRTEQRDSAMYRCASSLAGGGNWLNTEAFFGQGTRLTVV.

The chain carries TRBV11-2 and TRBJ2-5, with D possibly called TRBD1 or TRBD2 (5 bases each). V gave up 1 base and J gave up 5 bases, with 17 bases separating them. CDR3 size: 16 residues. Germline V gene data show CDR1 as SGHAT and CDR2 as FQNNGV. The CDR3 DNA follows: TGTGCCAGCAGCTTAGTGGGGGTCCGGGGCTCGGAGACCCAGTACTTC. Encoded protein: CASSLVGVRGSETQYF. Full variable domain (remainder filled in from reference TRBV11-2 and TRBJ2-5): EAGVAQSPRYKIIEKRQSVAFWCNPISGHATLYWYQQILGQGPKLLIQFQNNGVVDDSQLPKDRFSAERLKGVDSTLKIQPAKLEDSAVYLCASSLVGVRGSETQYFGPGTRLLVL.